This note documents a single T cell receptor beta chain sequence. Its antigen specificity is not known. A read error may account for a junction end that differs from germline. These data are taken from a study of T cell responses to AZD1222 COVID-19 vaccine (dated by TCRdb to the early 2020s). About the investigation overall: AZD1222 recipients given second doses at about 4 weeks or at about 12 weeks were pooled, since spike-specific TCR depth and breadth were not found to differ between the two schedules. TCR sequencing was performed for roughly 240 trial participants, of whom approximately 200 were given two doses of AZD1222 and approximately 25 were given two doses of MenACWY control vaccine. Enrollment into the trials was organized by age into subgroups of 18-55, 56-69 and 70-plus years, and those subgroups contained roughly 150, 30 and 60 TCR-sequenced participants, respectively. The study at large found these results: CD4 TCRs associated with the vaccine covered the entire spike protein, and the dominant responses were in regions 160-218 and 743-854. Conclusions about previously exposed vaccinees are limited, since just six AZD1222 recipients were seropositive for SARS-CoV-2 at baseline. Most participants were white British and females outnumbered males, and the authors suggested that clonal diversity may have been underestimated. Because no day 14 peak-response samples were available, repertoires were characterized only after the peak T cell response. A significant rise in spike-specific TCR breadth and depth was observed after two AZD1222 doses relative to day 0 and relative to MenACWY recipients. In the small 56-69-year group, the increase in depth fell short of significance, most likely because of low power. Nearly half of unique spike-specific TCRs reportedly recognized epitopes outside regions mutated in the B.1.351 and B.1.1.7 variants.

The CDR3 regions of human TCRbeta chains were analyzed by immunosequencing. The authors' pipeline ran thus. TCRs in the repertoires were compared against a reference library of SARS-CoV-2-specific TCRs that had been generated with the MIRA antigen-specificity platform. Breadth was defined as the fraction of unique TCRs that were SARS-CoV-2-associated. Depth was defined as the fraction of total T cells that were SARS-CoV-2-associated. Using the MIRA data, every spike-specific TCR was mapped to the spike region that the TCR reacted to and assigned to either a CD4 or a CD8 class. Log10-transformed breadth and depth values were compared by one-way ANOVA with Sidak's multiple comparisons tests. Imported from immuneACCESS, the table was reduced by TCRdb to in-frame sequences with V and J called. These copies leave out some clones; in studies compared against another copy, an unresolved V gene accounts for under half, and the cause of the remainder is not known. From that table come the V and J calls and clone size; the DNA was used to work out D and trimming. This sample gives about 100,000 clones in total; 70% to 90% of them show up just once. Approximately 2.9% of the sample rests with the top ten.

The CDR3 measures 14 amino acids from cysteine to phenylalanine. CDR3 DNA only is kept here, 42 bases in frame from base 1. Per the germline V gene, SGHRS is the CDR1 and YFSETQ is the CDR2. Sample time point, as interpreted from the label and publication: baseline before first vaccination. Samples from vaccinated people were obtained from the UK trials COV001 and COV002, which included a single-blind randomized controlled phase 2/3 trial of AZD1222 (ChAdOx1 nCoV-19) in healthy adults. For TCRbeta chain sequencing, PBMC samples were collected from trial participants at day 0 and at day 28 after the second dose.

Here the chain combines TRBV5-1 and TRBJ1-3; tentative D gene TRBD1, with 6 bases matching. The sequence was obtained from an adult in good health. The sample in question was peripheral blood, obtained on day 0 of AZD1222 vaccination. CDR3 loop: CASSLSGERNTIYF. In nucleotide form, the sequence is TGTGCCAGCAGCTTGTCAGGGGAGAGAAACACCATATATTTT.